This T cell receptor (beta chain) comes out of a study of technical replicates of blood from a handful of donors. The assay was immunoSEQ multiplex PCR, and TCRdb's table has in-frame clones only and misses some. The sample includes 45,000 to 60,000 clones, more than 85% of them seen just once. CDR3 length: 10 amino acids. Trimming shortened V by 11 bases and J by 8 bases, and 10 bases separated the two germline ends. Germline V gene lookup returns CDR1 SNHLY and CDR2 FYNNEI. Sequencing used PBMCs. The source of this sequence is a human donor in good health. Some clones in this sample may be carry-over from other donors' samples. V usage is TRBV2 and J usage is TRBJ2-1; D is perhaps TRBD2 (5 bases). The CDR3 coding sequence is TGTGCCTCAGCGGCATATGAGCAGTTCTTC. This encodes CASAAYEQFF. Based on the CDR3 plus reference TRBV2 and TRBJ2-1, the full variable domain is EPEVTQTPSHQVTQMGQEVILRCVPISNHLYFYWYRQILGQKVEFLVSFYNNEISEKSEIFDDQFSVERPDGSNFTLKIRSTKLEDSAMYFCASAAYEQFFGPGTRLTVL.